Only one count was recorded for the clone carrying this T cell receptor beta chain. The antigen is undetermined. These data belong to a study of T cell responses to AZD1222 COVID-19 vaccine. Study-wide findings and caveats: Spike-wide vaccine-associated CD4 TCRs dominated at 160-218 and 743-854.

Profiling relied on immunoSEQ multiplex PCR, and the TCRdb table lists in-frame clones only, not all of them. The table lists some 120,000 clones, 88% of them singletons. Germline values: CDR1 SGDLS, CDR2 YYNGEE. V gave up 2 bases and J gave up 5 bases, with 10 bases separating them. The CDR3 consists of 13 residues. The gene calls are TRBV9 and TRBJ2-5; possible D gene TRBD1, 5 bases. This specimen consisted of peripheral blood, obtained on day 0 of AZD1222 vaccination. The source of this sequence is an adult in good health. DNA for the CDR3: TGTGCCAGCAGCGTGGACACCTCTGAGACCCAGTACTTC. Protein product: CASSVDTSETQYF.